This T cell receptor (beta chain) was profiled in a study of shared clonotypes between healthy human individuals (dated by TCRdb to 2020 to 2021). Background on the whole study: Three men and two women, aged 18 to 49 years, made up the cohort. Libraries were prepared and TCR repertoires were sequenced by different laboratories using diverse techniques, in order to increase sequencing depth and limit assay-specific biases. For each donor, CD4 naive and CD4 memory were each given three plates, CD8 naive was given two plates, and CD8 memory was given one plate. The study deeply sequenced blood TCR repertoires of five healthy adults to estimate repertoire size and the extent of clonotype sharing between individuals. Between about 0.8 and 9 billion PBMCs per donor were obtained by leukapheresis.

TCR CDR3 regions were amplified from genomic DNA by multiplex PCR using the deep immunoSEQ assay. Extracted genomic DNA from each cell subset was distributed evenly across all wells of several immunoSEQ 96-well plates, and each plate was treated as a replicate. For sorted subsets, about 220 ng of genomic DNA, equivalent to 25,000 to 35,000 T cell genomes, went into each replicate PCR. Purified libraries were quantified with a Qubit 3.0 fluorometer, sized on a Bioanalyzer 2100, and re-quantified with the KAPA Library Quantification kit. Every immunoSEQ 96-well plate was sequenced on a dedicated single-read 150-cycle Illumina NextSeq 550 flow cell. Per the authors' processing: The immunoSEQ output contained only junctional sequences without quality scores, so filtering could not match that applied to full-length reads. To assign V/J genes and CDR3, sequences were annotated using PyIR, a Python wrapper for IgBLAST v1.9, with IMGT germline references. Reads were removed for weak V/J assignments (E-value above 1e-6), missing CDR3, stop codons, out-of-frame junctions, or ambiguous translated residues. V3J clonotypes were defined as sequences sharing the same inferred V gene, J gene, and CDR3 amino acid sequence. Percentage overlap between repertoires was computed as shared unique clonotypes divided by the size of the smaller repertoire. Repertoire richness was assessed with RTK rarefaction, the Chao1 estimator, and Recon v2.1 estimates of unobserved clonotypes. Generation probabilities for all TCRbeta clonotypes obtained by the gDNA method from a few donors were computed using OLGA. TCRdb provides this immuneACCESS table in a form limited to in-frame rearrangements. Some clones are lacking; in checked studies, under half of them reflect an unresolved V gene, and why the rest are absent is not known. D and trimming were read from the DNA, whereas the V and J calls and clone size are those reported in that table. Across this sample there are about 1 million clones, with around 75% seen only once. 1.5% of the sample is taken by the ten largest.

As for this clone: The clone's antigen remains unknown. No much larger clone is present one base from it, and per-base qualities are unavailable. Additional DNA sequences in this sample encode the identical CDR3.

The donors were healthy, HIV-negative adults who had no recently reported acute infections or vaccinations. Every donor was a Caucasian adult living in Nashville, Tennessee, USA. CD4+ T cells were enriched by magnetic negative selection, after which naive cells were positively selected on CD45RA and the negative fraction was taken as the memory subset. Blood was collected by leukapheresis, and PBMCs were isolated by Ficoll-Histopaque density gradient centrifugation and then cryopreserved in liquid nitrogen vapor phase. Purity and quantity of every magnetically sorted T cell population were checked by analytical flow cytometry. From each sorted fraction, genomic DNA was isolated and quantified by UV absorbance on a Nanodrop 2000c. Broader findings and caveats from the paper: Compared with non-shared clonotypes, the clonotypes found in all four sorted-subset donors had higher generation probabilities. Based on pairwise subsampling, the degree of clonotype sharing among donors was expected to be affected by sequencing depth. Incomplete sequencing was indicated by rarefaction of sorted-subset datasets, despite the large sequencing depth. When several donors were compared, the shared fraction of clonotypes was about 5% for naive CD4, roughly 3.3% for naive CD8, more than 2% for memory CD4, and approximately 0.4% for memory CD8. The genetic and exposure-history diversity represented was limited by the small number of donors. Larger estimated clonotype richness was generally found for naive subsets than for memory subsets. Sampling was restricted to blood, and TCR repertoires in tissue are likely to differ from TCR repertoires in blood.

From a lookup of the germline V gene, CDR1 and CDR2 are SGHRS and YFSETQ. The junction shows trimming of 0 bases on V and 5 bases on J, and the gene matches do not reach 1 base of it. The CDR3, from cysteine to phenylalanine, totals 14 residues. Just CDR3 DNA is preserved here, 42 bases in frame from base 1. The clonotype comes from a man younger than 30 in good health. The V and J genes are TRBV5-1 and TRBJ2-7, with TRBD1 identical over 11 junction bases. Sample: memory CD4+ T cells sorted from blood. Sample cell subset or site, as interpreted from the label and publication: CD45RA-negative fraction. This receptor carries the CDR3 CASSLEGQGDEQYF. The sequenced DNA is TGCGCCAGCAGCTTGGAGGGACAGGGGGACGAGCAGTACTTC.